Listed below are T cell receptor beta chains from one sample, sequenced in a study of pediatric ulcerative colitis. Sequencing used immunoSEQ multiplex PCR; TCRdb keeps in-frame clones, though not all of them. The table has roughly 49,000 clones, 78% seen once. What was sequenced was gut tissue. The origin of the receptors is a girl under 18 with moderate ulcerative colitis. CDR3s include the opening cysteine and the closing phenylalanine or tryptophan. The order of the fields is CDR3 length, D gene, J gene, V gene, clone size, CDR3 protein, CDR3 DNA. The D gene is left open where the match is weak. Clone size is given for some rows only: seen once, a few or many times, or a class if the clone is expanded.

15 | NA | TRBJ1-1 | TRBV11-3 | NA | CASSARTGGETEAFF | TGTGCCAGCAGCGCCCGGACGGGGGGGGAGACTGAAGCTTTCTTT
14 | NA | TRBJ1-2 | TRBV30 | NA | CAWSVIPRDYGYTF | TGTGCCTGGAGTGTGATTCCGAGGGACTATGGCTACACCTTC
14 | NA | TRBJ1-1 | TRBV6-1 | NA | CASSETRPGAEAFF | TGTGCCAGCAGTGAGACCCGCCCGGGCGCTGAAGCTTTCTTT
17 | NA | TRBJ2-2 | TRBV15 | NA | CATSTGDSQRYTGELFF | TGTGCCACCAGCACCGGGGACTCCCAACGGTACACCGGGGAGCTGTTTTTT
15 | NA | TRBJ2-6 | TRBV5-4 | NA | CASSRDGSGANVLTF | TGTGCCAGCAGCCGGGACGGATCTGGGGCCAACGTCCTGACTTTC
13 | NA | TRBJ2-1 | TRBV29-1 | NA | CSVGRGGYNEQFF | TGCAGCGTTGGTAGGGGGGGGTACAATGAGCAGTTCTTC
13 | TRBD1 | TRBJ1-1 | TRBV5-1 | few | CASSLEQGTEAFF | TGCGCCAGCAGCTTAGAACAGGGGACTGAAGCTTTCTTT
16 | NA | TRBJ1-3 | TRBV18 | NA | CASSPRTPGTGNTIYF | TGTGCCAGCTCACCACGGACCCCGGGGACTGGAAACACCATATATTTT
17 | NA | TRBJ1-5 | TRBV28 | NA | CASSPPYWRYSNQPQHF | TGTGCCAGCAGCCCCCCCTACTGGAGATATAGCAATCAGCCCCAGCATTTT
15 | TRBD2 | TRBJ2-7 | TRBV28 | NA | CASSPGGGPSYEQYF | TGTGCCAGCAGCCCGGGGGGAGGCCCCTCCTACGAGCAGTACTTC
14 | NA | TRBJ1-2 | TRBV19 | NA | CASSIRAGDYGYTF | TGTGCCAGTAGTATTCGCGCAGGGGACTATGGCTACACCTTC
14 | TRBD1 | TRBJ1-4 | TRBV29-1 | NA | CSVAGTAGNEKLFF | TGCAGCGTTGCCGGGACAGCGGGGAATGAAAAACTGTTTTTT
12 | NA | TRBJ1-3 | TRBV5-6 | NA | CASSLNLRDEDF | TGTGCCAGCAGCTTGAATCTCAGGGATGAAGATTTT
15 | TRBD1 | TRBJ1-3 | TRBV5-1 | once | CASNSSTGTGNTIYF | TGCGCCAGCAACTCCTCGACAGGGACTGGAAACACCATATATTTT
13 | TRBD2 | TRBJ2-7 | TRBV10-3 | NA | CAITDGLVYEQYF | TGTGCCATCACCGATGGACTAGTTTACGAGCAGTACTTC
12 | NA | TRBJ1-1 | TRBV18 | NA | CASSPIETEAFF | TGTGCCAGCTCACCAATCGAAACTGAAGCTTTCTTT
15 | NA | TRBJ2-2 | TRBV4-1 | NA | CASSPQGSFVGELFF | TGCGCCAGCAGCCCACAAGGGAGCTTTGTCGGGGAGCTGTTTTTT
16 | NA | TRBJ1-1 | TRBV12-5 | NA | CASGLVLSRTARGAFF | TGTGCTAGTGGTTTGGTACTCAGTAGGACAGCGCGGGGAGCTTTCTTT
16 | NA | TRBJ2-2 | TRBV11-2 | NA | CASSPRGDSRTGELFF | TGTGCCAGCAGCCCCCGGGGAGACTCGCGGACCGGGGAGCTGTTTTTT
11 | NA | TRBJ1-1 | TRBV9 | NA | CASSSQVEAFF | TGTGCCAGCAGCTCACAGGTAGAAGCTTTCTTT
15 | NA | TRBJ1-1 | TRBV2 | NA | CASSFTGTRNTEAFF | TGTGCCAGCAGCTTTACCGGGACACGGAACACTGAAGCTTTCTTT
16 | TRBD1 | TRBJ1-2 | TRBV4-3 | once | CASSQDLTGVGYGYTF | TGCGCCAGCAGCCAAGATTTGACAGGGGTGGGCTATGGCTACACCTTC
13 | NA | TRBJ2-1 | TRBV5-4 | NA | CASSLEPLNEQFF | TGTGCCAGCAGCTTGGAACCACTCAATGAGCAGTTCTTC
17 | NA | TRBJ1-6 | TRBV30 | NA | CAWSVRSGSSYNSPLHF | TGTGCCTGGAGTGTACGGTCTGGGAGCTCCTATAATTCACCCCTCCACTTT
14 | NA | TRBJ1-2 | TRBV2 | few | CASSEVSGKRGYTF | TGTGCCAGCAGTGAAGTGTCAGGGAAGCGTGGCTACACCTTC
15 | NA | TRBJ2-6 | TRBV5-8 | NA | CASSPEDSGANVLTF | TGTGCCAGCAGCCCGGAGGACTCTGGGGCCAACGTCCTGACTTTC
15 | NA | TRBJ1-2 | TRBV7-9 | NA | CASSEGGVESYGYTF | TGTGCCAGCAGCGAAGGAGGGGTTGAGAGCTATGGCTACACCTTC
14 | NA | TRBJ2-1 | TRBV9 | once | CASSVGVGEYEQFF | TGTGCCAGCAGCGTAGGAGTGGGGGAATATGAGCAGTTCTTC
14 | NA | TRBJ2-5 | TRBV7-9 | once | CASSLVALGETQYF | TGTGCCAGCAGCTTAGTGGCCTTGGGGGAGACCCAGTACTTC
14 | NA | TRBJ2-7 | TRBV5-1 | NA | CASSFVPQGYEQYF | TGCGCCAGCAGCTTTGTCCCCCAGGGGTACGAGCAGTACTTC
17 | NA | TRBJ2-2 | TRBV6-1 | NA | CASSQGIQITNTGELFF | TGTGCCAGCAGTCAAGGAATACAGATAACGAACACCGGGGAGCTGTTTTTT
13 | NA | TRBJ2-1 | TRBV5-6 | NA | CASGISSYNEQFF | TGTGCCAGCGGGATCAGCTCCTACAATGAGCAGTTCTTC
11 | NA | TRBJ1-4 | TRBV28 | NA | CASSLREKLFF | TGTGCCAGCAGTTTAAGAGAAAAACTGTTTTTT
12 | NA | TRBJ1-3 | TRBV6-1 | NA | CASSMPGNTIYF | TGTGCCAGCAGTATGCCCGGAAACACCATATATTTT
12 | NA | TRBJ1-2 | TRBV28 | NA | CASSSRRYGYTF | TGTGCCAGCAGCTCCCGAAGATATGGCTACACCTTC
15 | NA | TRBJ1-5 | TRBV6-5 | NA | CASSPLQGLNQPQHF | TGTGCCAGCAGCCCCCTCCAGGGCCTCAATCAGCCCCAGCATTTT
13 | NA | TRBJ2-1 | TRBV6-1 | NA | CASGNRPLNEQFF | TGTGCCTCCGGGAACCGGCCCCTTAATGAGCAGTTCTTC